Listed here are 14 T cell receptor beta chains from one sample, sequenced in a study of T cell responses to AZD1222 COVID-19 vaccine. Assay used: immunoSEQ multiplex PCR; TCRdb lists only in-frame clones, some missing. The sample has hundreds of thousands of clones, around 92% seen once; the top ten hold around 0.58%. Sequenced material: peripheral blood, taken 28 days after the second AZD1222 dose. The origin of the receptors is an adult who received the AZD1222 COVID-19 vaccine.

The chain recombines TRBV6-5 with TRBJ2-1, with TRBD1 matching over 8 bases. J gave up 13 bases and V 2 bases, and 1 base lay outside the gene matches. CDR1 and CDR2 (germline): MNHEY, SVGAGI. The CDR3 covers 11 residues. The CDR3 here is CASSYGTGQFF. DNA of the CDR3: TGTGCCAGCAGTTACGGGACAGGCCAGTTCTTC.

V is TRBV4-2 and J is TRBJ2-7; 9 bases line up with TRBD2. The junction had 4 bases not matched to a gene; V was cut back by 4 bases and J by 3 bases. From germline, CDR1 is LGHNA and CDR2 YNFKEQ. The CDR3 loop spans 14 amino acids. CDR3 coding DNA: TGTGCCAGCAGCCCTCGACTAGCGGACTACGAGCAGTACTTC. It encodes CASSPRLADYEQYF.

There are a few counts of this clone. The rearrangement uses TRBV3-1 (or the pseudogene TRBV3-2) and TRBJ2-2; the D is unclear. CDR3 length: 15 residues. The V end lost 3 bases, the J end lost 1 base, and 9 bases lay between the germline ends. Germline CDR1 reads LGHDT; CDR2 reads YNNKEL (reference sequence). This CDR3 reads CASSHLTRNTGELFF. The CDR3 DNA reads TGTGCCAGCAGCCATCTCACCAGGAACACCGGGGAGCTGTTTTTT.

This chain connects TRBV21-1 to TRBJ1-5; TRBD1 reflects the table's D call only, with no check against the DNA. TRBV21-1 is an annotated pseudogene. The length of the CDR3 is 13 residues. The CDR3 loop reads CATSQVSNQPQHF. CDR3 nucleotide sequence: TGTGCCACGTCACAGGTTAGCAATCAGCCCCAGCATTTT.

This sequence joins TRBV19 and TRBJ1-4; 10 positions match TRBD1. With V trimmed by 3 bases and J by 6 bases, 1 base remained unmatched. The V gene's germline CDR1 is LNHDA and CDR2 SQIVND (reference sequence). The CDR3 totals 14 residues. Here the CDR3 reads CASSMTGGYEKLFF. CDR3 nucleotides: TGTGCCAGTAGTATGACAGGGGGCTATGAAAAACTGTTTTTT.

This clone was observed once. The chain carries TRBV3-1 (or the pseudogene TRBV3-2) and TRBJ1-2; D is undetermined. CDR1 LGHDT and CDR2 YNNKEL come from the germline V gene (reference sequence). Trimming stripped 4 bases from V and 5 bases from J, with 11 bases between. The length of the CDR3 is 13 residues. As DNA, the CDR3 is TGTGCCAGCAGCCGGTCGCAGCCGTATGGCTACACCTTC. This encodes CASSRSQPYGYTF.

The chain uses TRBV6-1 and TRBJ2-7, with a tentative D call TRBD2 (6 bases). This CDR3 is built from 14 residues. Germline CDR1 MNHNS, CDR2 SASEGT. V lost 2 bases to trimming and J lost 3 bases, with 11 bases between them. CDR3 nucleotide sequence: TGTGCCAGCAGTGAATCGGCGGGGCTCTACGAGCAGTACTTC. This gives the protein CASSESAGLYEQYF.

CDR3: CASSQGGGAYNEQFF. The CDR3 region has the DNA TGTGCCAGCAGCCAAGGCGGGGGGGCGTACAATGAGCAGTTCTTC. The chain employs TRBV4-2 and TRBJ2-1; TRBD2 matches at 9 bases. CDR1 and CDR2 (germline): LGHNA, YNFKEQ. The CDR3 consists of 15 residues. The V gene end was trimmed by 1 base and the J gene end by 4 bases; junction bases not matched to a gene: 2.

This chain uses TRBV11-3 with TRBJ2-1, with 7 positions matching TRBD1. Trimming at V came to 1 base and at J to 1 base, leaving 7 bases not matched to a gene. This CDR3 region has 17 residues. CDR1 and CDR2 (germline): SGHNT, YENEEA. The CDR3 DNA sequence: TGTGCCAGCAGCTTAGGCGGACAGGACCCTTCCTACAATGAGCAGTTCTTC. It is translated as CASSLGGQDPSYNEQFF.

The chain uses TRBV4-1 and TRBJ2-1, with 12 positions matching TRBD2. Germline V CDR1 and CDR2: MGHRA, YSYEKL. CDR3 length equals 19 residues. Unmatched junction bases numbered 13, after V lost 1 base and J lost 6 bases. The CDR3 DNA follows: TGCGCCAGCAGCCAAGGTCGTGAGACTAGCGGGAGATTGGGCAATGAGCAGTTCTTC. It yields the protein CASSQGRETSGRLGNEQFF.

The V and J genes are TRBV24-1 and TRBJ1-5, with 7 bases fitting TRBD1. Germline trimming cut 4 bases from V and 5 bases from J; bases unmatched to any gene: 4. Germline CDR1 KGHDR, CDR2 SFDVKD. CDR3 size: 14 residues. The DNA for the CDR3 is TGTGCCACCAGTGACTCCACAGGGGATCAGCCCCAGCATTTT. Translating gives CATSDSTGDQPQHF.

V is TRBV11-3 and J is TRBJ2-1; either TRBD1 or TRBD2 may supply D (5 bases each). This CDR3 spans 14 amino acids. V gave up 5 bases and J gave up 5 bases, with 13 bases separating them. Germline V gene sequence: CDR1 SGHNT, CDR2 YENEEA. The CDR3 reads CASSPLGDHNEQFF. CDR3 in DNA: TGTGCCAGCAGCCCTCTGGGGGATCACAATGAGCAGTTCTTC.

V usage is TRBV13 and J usage is TRBJ2-5; D uncertain. The length of the CDR3 is 14 residues. Germline V lookup: CDR1 PRHDT, CDR2 FYEKMQ (reference sequence). Trimming left V 1 base short and J 5 bases short, with 11 bases between. This CDR3 reads CASSLDSLAETQYF. In DNA form, the CDR3 reads TGTGCCAGCAGCTTAGACAGTCTCGCGGAGACCCAGTACTTC.

The chain is built from TRBV19 and TRBJ1-3; TRBD1 aligns across 7 bases. Germline CDR1 and CDR2: LNHDA and SQIVND (reference sequence). V shed 5 bases, J shed 7 bases, and the junction held 5 bases outside the gene matches. The CDR3 is 13 residues long. The CDR3 DNA reads as TGTGCCAGTAGTCCGACAGGGTGGAACACCATATATTTT. This encodes CASSPTGWNTIYF.